A single sample is the source of the 27 T cell receptor beta chains below, sequenced in a study of blood T cell repertoires in COVID-19 (dated by TCRdb to the early 2020s). The library was generated by the immunoSEQ multiplex PCR assay. TCRdb obtained this table from immuneACCESS and retained in-frame rearrangements with V and J assigned. These tables miss some clones; where compared with another copy, unresolved V genes account for less than half of the shortfall, and the remainder is unexplained. The sample profile shows some 190,000 clones; 85% to 90% of them were found once. 2% to 2.5% of the sample comes from the top ten. Sequencing was done on a sample of PBMCs or T cells enriched from blood (not recorded which). The receptors were sampled from a woman between 40 and 50 years old with acute COVID-19.

The CDR3, as DNA: TGTGCAAGTCGCTTCCTCTTAAGAGGCAGGGGAGCTGGCTACACCTTC. Protein sequence: CASRFLLRGRGAGYTF. The chain employs TRBV12-2 and TRBJ1-2; the D call TRBD1 from the table was never checked on the DNA. TRBV12-2 is a known pseudogene. CDR3 length: 16 residues.

The chain uses TRBV4-3 and TRBJ1-6; TRBD1 matches 8 bases. This CDR3 contains 13 residues. The trim removed 4 bases at V and 12 bases at J, leaving 5 bases unmatched. The V gene's germline CDR1 is LGHNA and CDR2 YSLEER. The CDR3 DNA is TGCGCCAGCAGCCGCGGACAGGGAAGACCCCTCCACTTT. Translation: CASSRGQGRPLHF.

The chain joins TRBV6-1 to TRBJ1-5, with 9 bases that match TRBD1. This CDR3 spans 17 amino acids. The germline V gene encodes CDR1 MNHNS and CDR2 SASEGT. Unmatched junction bases numbered 7, after V lost 4 bases and J lost 0 bases. CDR3 nucleotide sequence: TGTGCCAGCAGTGGACAGGGGGTGCTTAGTAGCAATCAGCCCCAGCATTTT. This sequence encodes CASSGQGVLSSNQPQHF.

The chain links TRBV3-1 (or the pseudogene TRBV3-2) to TRBJ2-7; perhaps TRBD1 as D (6 bases). The CDR3 runs 13 residues. Deletions cut 5 bases from V and 5 bases from J, with 13 bases between. Looked up from germline, CDR1 is LGHDT and CDR2 is YNNKEL (reference sequence). The CDR3 loop is CASSGPNRDEQYF. DNA for the CDR3: TGTGCCAGCAGCGGACCGAACAGGGACGAGCAGTACTTC.

This rearrangement joins TRBV2 to TRBJ1-3; D remains unclear. The ends were cut back, 0 bases at V and 8 bases at J, with 14 bases in the middle. CDR1 and CDR2 from the germline V gene are SNHLY and FYNNEI. The CDR3 spans 15 residues. The CDR3 protein is CASSEALLRSDTIYF. CDR3 sequence (DNA): TGTGCCAGCAGTGAAGCGCTTCTCAGGTCGGACACCATATATTTT.

V usage is TRBV2 and J usage is TRBJ2-1, with 12 bases lining up with TRBD2. CDR1 and CDR2 (germline): SNHLY, FYNNEI. J was trimmed by 4 bases and V by 8 bases; bases with no gene match: 6. The CDR3 is 15 amino acids. The CDR3, as DNA: TGTGCCAGCCCATCGACTAGCGGGAGTTACAATGAGCAGTTCTTC. Residues: CASPSTSGSYNEQFF.

The chain combines TRBV19 with TRBJ1-6; D not certain. Germline CDR1 LNHDA, CDR2 SQIVND (reference sequence). The CDR3 is 17 residues long. The V gene lost 5 bases and the J gene lost 2 bases, with 16 bases spanning the gap. The CDR3 here is CASSPSDGRPYNSPLHF. CDR3 in DNA: TGTGCCAGTAGTCCATCGGACGGGAGACCCTATAATTCACCCCTCCACTTT. The full variable domain, with the rest looked up from reference TRBV19 and TRBJ1-6, is DGGITQSPKYLFRKEGQNVTLSCEQNLNHDAMYWYRQDPGQGLRLIYYSQIVNDFQKGDIAEGYSVSREKKESFPLTVTSAQKNPTAFYLCASSPSDGRPYNSPLHFGNGTRLTVT.

Of note for this clone: Other DNA sequences of this sample code for an identical CDR3. This chain joins TRBV28 and TRBJ2-2, with D unclear. The CDR3 extends over 14 amino acids. V lost 1 base, J lost 1 base, and 4 bases lay in between. Germline values: CDR1 MDHEN, CDR2 SYDVKM. For the CDR3, the DNA is TGTGCCAGCAGTTTATCGGGGAACACCGGGGAGCTGTTTTTT. Translation gives CASSLSGNTGELFF.

This chain links TRBV20-1 with TRBJ1-1; unclear D gene. Germline lookup yields CDR1 DFQATT and CDR2 SNEGSKA (reference sequence). The CDR3 covers 10 residues. This chain's CDR3 is CRGGGTEAFF. The CDR3 bases are TGCAGAGGAGGAGGCACTGAAGCTTTCTTT.

On this clone itself: An end of the junction does not agree with germline; a read error may underlie this. The chain uses TRBV11-3 and TRBJ1-1; no clear D. The CDR3 is 13 amino acids. Germline V gene sequence: CDR1 SGHNT, CDR2 YENEEA. The CDR3 is CASSLAIDTEAFF. CDR3 bases: TGTGCCAGCAGCTTAGCGATAGACACAGAAGCTTTCTTT.

The V and J genes are TRBV28 and TRBJ2-3; 9 bases are shared with TRBD2. After removal of 4 bases from V and 2 bases from J, the junction contained 19 bases not matched to a gene. The CDR3 extends over 20 amino acids. Germline CDR1 is MDHEN and CDR2 is SYDVKM. CDR3 region: CASSSMPQEVSGGPTDTQYF. CDR3 nucleotide sequence: TGTGCCAGCAGTTCCATGCCCCAAGAGGTGAGCGGGGGGCCCACAGATACGCAGTATTTT.

In DNA form, the CDR3 reads TGCGCCAGCAGCCCGGGACAGGGGAGTGGCCAGCCCCAGCATTTT. It yields the protein CASSPGQGSGQPQHF. The chain employs TRBV4-1 and TRBJ1-5, with 10 nucleotides matching TRBD1. With V trimmed by 4 bases and J by 7 bases, 7 bases remained unmatched. Germline V gene lookup returns CDR1 MGHRA and CDR2 YSYEKL. CDR3 length equals 15 residues.

As for this clone: This may be a read error, as it is one base from a much larger clone. This sequence joins TRBV11-3 and TRBJ2-3; the D is unclear. V dropped 3 bases and J dropped 2 bases, with 3 bases sitting between them. The CDR3 contains 12 residues. Germline lookup yields CDR1 SGHNT and CDR2 YENEEA. The CDR3 bases are TGTGCCAGCAGCTTGTACACAGATACGCAGTATTTT. Translating gives CASSLYTDTQYF.

The genes are TRBV19 and TRBJ2-5, with TRBD1 identical over 7 bases. V was clipped by 7 bases and J by 4 bases; unmatched bases: 6. Germline V gene data show CDR1 as LNHDA and CDR2 as SQIVND (reference sequence). The CDR3 is 13 residues long. The CDR3 DNA reads as TGTGCCAGTACCCCGACAGGGACAGAGACCCAGTACTTC. The encoded protein is CASTPTGTETQYF.

J is TRBJ2-2 and V is TRBV5-6; 10 bases line up with TRBD1. Germline CDR1 reads SGHDT; CDR2 reads YYEEEE. Unmatched junction bases numbered 2, after V lost 3 bases and J lost 6 bases. The CDR3 has 14 amino acids. CDR3 sequence (DNA): TGTGCCAGCAGCTGGGGGACAGGGGCCGGGGAGCTGTTTTTT. Protein: CASSWGTGAGELFF.

The genes are TRBV5-1 and TRBJ2-1; 9 bases align to TRBD1. Per the germline V gene, CDR1 is SGHRS and CDR2 is YFSETQ. The CDR3 loop spans 16 amino acids. Germline trimming cut 0 bases from V and 5 bases from J; bases unmatched to any gene: 6. The CDR3 DNA reads TGCGCCAGCAGCTTGGTGCCCGGGACAGGGAACAATGAGCAGTTCTTC. The encoded protein is CASSLVPGTGNNEQFF.

The rearrangement joins TRBV7-3 to TRBJ2-1, with 15 bases fitting TRBD2. Trimming removed 5 bases from V and 4 bases from J; junction bases left unmatched: 9. The CDR3 loop spans 18 amino acids. Germline CDR1 is SGHTA and CDR2 is FQGTGA. CDR3 region: CASSLSPGTSGRYNEQFF. The CDR3 region has the DNA TGTGCCAGCAGCCTCTCACCAGGGACTAGCGGGAGGTACAATGAGCAGTTCTTC.

The chain recombines TRBV6-1 with TRBJ1-1; a possible D gene is TRBD1 (5 bases). Trimming removed 0 bases at V and 6 bases at J, with 20 bases between. The CDR3 runs 17 residues. Per the germline V gene, CDR1 is MNHNS and CDR2 is SASEGT. CDR3 in DNA: TGTGCCAGCAGTGAAGCGCTGGAGGGGCGAATCCGGGCTGAAGCTTTCTTT. Its translation: CASSEALEGRIRAEAFF.

This clone was picked up one time. The chain couples TRBV28 to TRBJ2-3, with 7 bases that match TRBD1. After removal of 5 bases from V and 1 base from J, the junction contained 0 bases not matched to a gene. The germline CDR1 and CDR2 sequences are MDHEN and SYDVKM. CDR3 length equals 13 residues. CDR3 sequence: CASSQGGTDTQYF. For the CDR3, the DNA is TGTGCCAGCAGTCAGGGGGGCACAGATACGCAGTATTTT.

This clone was detected once. The J gene is TRBJ1-1, the V gene TRBV5-1; 7 bases align to TRBD1. V gave up 0 bases and J gave up 1 base; unmatched junction bases: 3. The CDR3 totals 15 residues. CDR1 SGHRS and CDR2 YFSETQ come from the germline V gene. The CDR3 here is CASSLANRGNTEAFF. CDR3 coding DNA: TGCGCCAGCAGCTTGGCCAACAGGGGGAACACTGAAGCTTTCTTT. The full variable domain, its missing parts supplied by reference TRBV5-1 and TRBJ1-1, is KAGVTQTPRYLIKTRGQQVTLSCSPISGHRSVSWYQQTPGQGLQFLFEYFSETQRNKGNFPGRFSGRQFSNSRSEMNVSTLELGDSALYLCASSLANRGNTEAFFGQGTRLTVV.

This clone was counted a single time. This chain uses TRBV30 with TRBJ1-2, with 9 bases that match TRBD1. Germline V CDR1 and CDR2: GTSNPN, SVGIG (reference sequence). Trimming cost V 3 bases and J 3 bases; bases outside gene matches: 8. There are 15 residues in the CDR3. CDR3 protein: CAWSADRGSDYGYTF. The CDR3 region has the DNA TGTGCCTGGAGCGCCGACAGGGGGTCCGACTATGGCTACACCTTC.

The chain combines TRBV12-3 or TRBV12-4 with TRBJ2-5, with TRBD1 identical over 7 bases. This CDR3 has 13 residues. V dropped 2 bases and J dropped 5; count of bases not matched to a gene: 2. The CDR3 DNA follows: TGTGCCAGCAGTTTAAGGGGGCGGGAGACCCAGTACTTC. Its protein is CASSLRGRETQYF.

The V call is TRBV15, the J call TRBJ2-7; 9 bases map to TRBD2. From germline, CDR1 is LNHNV and CDR2 YYDKDF (reference sequence). The length of the CDR3 is 16 residues. The junction had 14 bases not matched to a gene; V was cut back by 5 bases and J by 6 bases. CDR3: CATSPHRAGGRGEQYF. The DNA for the CDR3 is TGTGCCACCAGCCCTCATCGAGCGGGGGGACGAGGCGAGCAGTACTTC.

The chain uses TRBV3-1 (or the pseudogene TRBV3-2) and TRBJ2-1; 9 bases map to TRBD2. V lost 5 bases and J lost 5; bases outside the gene matches: 4. This CDR3 region has 14 residues. Germline V gives CDR1 LGHDT, CDR2 YNNKEL (reference sequence). CDR3 amino acids: CASSNRLADNEQFF. The CDR3 DNA follows: TGTGCCAGCAGCAATAGACTAGCGGACAATGAGCAGTTCTTC.

The V and J genes are TRBV6-2 or TRBV6-3 and TRBJ2-5; 9 bases map to TRBD2. Germline lookup yields CDR1 MNHEY and CDR2 SVGEGT. After removal of 6 bases from V and 1 base from J, the junction contained 6 bases not matched to a gene. The CDR3 runs 15 residues. The DNA for the CDR3 is TGTGCCAGCAGCCAGTTGACTAGCGGCCAAGAGACCCAGTACTTC. Encoded protein: CASSQLTSGQETQYF.

This chain joins TRBV4-3 and TRBJ2-2; 16 bases fit TRBD2. CDR3 length: 16 amino acids. Germline CDR1 LGHNA, CDR2 YSLEER. V shed 3 bases, J shed 9 bases, and the junction held 4 bases outside the gene matches. CDR3 residues: CASSQGLAGGPWELFF. The CDR3 DNA sequence: TGCGCCAGCAGCCAGGGACTAGCGGGAGGGCCTTGGGAGCTGTTTTTT.

The table lists this clone with a count of one. The rearrangement links TRBV29-1 to TRBJ2-1; 8 bases are a match to TRBD1. The CDR3 spans 14 residues. Germline trimming cut 6 bases from V and 2 bases from J; bases unmatched to any gene: 6. Germline V gives CDR1 SQVTM, CDR2 ANQGSEA. The CDR3 region is CSVSQGATYNEQFF. Written as DNA, the CDR3 is TGCAGCGTCTCGCAGGGGGCTACCTACAATGAGCAGTTCTTC.